This T cell receptor (beta chain) is drawn from a study of breast tumors, draining lymph nodes, adjacent tissues. Study-wide findings and caveats: That most tumor T cells come from lymph nodes remained unproven. The data were judged consistent with most tumor T cells coming from lymph node and expanding in tumor. Tumor repertoires ranked between lymph nodes and nontumor tissue in diversity, with V and J gene preferences.

One entry per CDR3 protein results from TCRdb running MiXCR on the multiplex PCR reads. The sample contains about 24,000 distinct CDR3 sequences, 60% to 70% of which appear only once. Regarding this clonotype: Its antigen remains unidentified.

Trimming stripped 4 bases from V and 5 bases from J, with 18 bases between. The length of the CDR3 is 16 residues. Germline assignment: CDR1 SGHNT and CDR2 YYREEE (reference sequence). This receptor was identified in a female donor with breast cancer. Some clones in this sample may be carry-over from other donors' samples. V gene TRBV5-4 combines with J gene TRBJ1-4, with TRBD1 as a possible D gene (5 bases). The sequenced material came from tumor-adjacent breast tissue. CDR3 DNA sequence: TGTGCCAGCAGCGCCTCCTTGGACATTCAGAATGAAAAACTGTTTTTT. Amino acids: CASSASLDIQNEKLFF.